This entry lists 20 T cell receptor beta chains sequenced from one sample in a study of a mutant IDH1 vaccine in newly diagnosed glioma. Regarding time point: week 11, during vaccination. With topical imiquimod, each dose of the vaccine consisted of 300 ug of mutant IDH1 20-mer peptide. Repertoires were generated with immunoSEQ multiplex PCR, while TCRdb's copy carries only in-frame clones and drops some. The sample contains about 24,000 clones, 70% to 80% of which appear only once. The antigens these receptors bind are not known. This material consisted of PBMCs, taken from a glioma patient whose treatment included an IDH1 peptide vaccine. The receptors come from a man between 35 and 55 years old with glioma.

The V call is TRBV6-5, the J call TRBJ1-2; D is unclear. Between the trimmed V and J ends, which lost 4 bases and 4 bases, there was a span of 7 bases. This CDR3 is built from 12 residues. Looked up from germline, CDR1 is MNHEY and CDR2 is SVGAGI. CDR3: CASSSWGYGYTF. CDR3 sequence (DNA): TGTGCCAGCAGTTCGTGGGGCTATGGCTACACCTTC.

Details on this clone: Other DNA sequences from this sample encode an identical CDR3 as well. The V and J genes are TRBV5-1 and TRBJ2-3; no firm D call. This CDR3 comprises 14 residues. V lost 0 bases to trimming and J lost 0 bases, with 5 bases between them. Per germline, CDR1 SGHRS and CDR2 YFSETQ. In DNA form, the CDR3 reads TGCGCCAGCAGCTTGGGGGATAGCACAGATACGCAGTATTTT. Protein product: CASSLGDSTDTQYF.

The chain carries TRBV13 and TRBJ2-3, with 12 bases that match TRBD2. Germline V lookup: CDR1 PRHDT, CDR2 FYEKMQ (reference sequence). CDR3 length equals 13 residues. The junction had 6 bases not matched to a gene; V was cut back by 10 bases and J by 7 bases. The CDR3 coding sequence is TGTGCCATCGGACTAGCGGGGTCCTATACGCAGTATTTT. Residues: CAIGLAGSYTQYF.

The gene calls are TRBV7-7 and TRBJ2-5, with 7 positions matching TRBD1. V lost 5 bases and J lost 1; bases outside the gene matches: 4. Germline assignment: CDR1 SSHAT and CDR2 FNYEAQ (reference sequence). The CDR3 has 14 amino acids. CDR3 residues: CASSKTGRQETQYF. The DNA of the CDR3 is TGTGCCAGCAGCAAGACAGGGCGCCAAGAGACCCAGTACTTC.

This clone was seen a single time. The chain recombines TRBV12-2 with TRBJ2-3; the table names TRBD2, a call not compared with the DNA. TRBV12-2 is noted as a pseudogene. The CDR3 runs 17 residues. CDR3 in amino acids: CASRQIGSDSCPDTQYF. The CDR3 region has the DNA TGTGCAAGTCGCCAAATCGGGAGCGATAGCTGTCCAGATACGCAGTATTTT.

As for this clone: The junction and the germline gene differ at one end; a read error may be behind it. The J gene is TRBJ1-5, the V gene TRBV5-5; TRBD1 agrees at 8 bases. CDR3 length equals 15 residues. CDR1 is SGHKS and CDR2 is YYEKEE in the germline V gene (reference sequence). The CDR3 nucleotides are TGTGCCGGCAGCGCGGGGACAGGCAGCAATCAGCCCCAGCATTTT. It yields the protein CAGSAGTGSNQPQHF.

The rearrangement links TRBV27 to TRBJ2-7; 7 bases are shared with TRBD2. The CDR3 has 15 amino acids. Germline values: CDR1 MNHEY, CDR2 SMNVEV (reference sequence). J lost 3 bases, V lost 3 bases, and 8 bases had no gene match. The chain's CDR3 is CASSFRLAVVYEQYF. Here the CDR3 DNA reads TGTGCCAGCAGTTTCCGGCTAGCGGTAGTCTACGAGCAGTACTTC.

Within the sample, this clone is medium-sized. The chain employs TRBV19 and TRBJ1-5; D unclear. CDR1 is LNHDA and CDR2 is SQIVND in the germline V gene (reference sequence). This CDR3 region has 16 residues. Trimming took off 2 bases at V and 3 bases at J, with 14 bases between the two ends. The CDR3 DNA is TGTGCCAGTAGTATATGGTGGAGAAATCACAATCAGCCCCAGCATTTT. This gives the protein CASSIWWRNHNQPQHF.

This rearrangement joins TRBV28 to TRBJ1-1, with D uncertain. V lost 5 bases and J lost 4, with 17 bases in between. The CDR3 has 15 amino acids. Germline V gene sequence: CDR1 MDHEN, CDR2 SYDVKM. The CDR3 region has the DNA TGTGCCAGCAGTCTGACGAGGCAGGCGAGCACTGAAGCTTTCTTT. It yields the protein CASSLTRQASTEAFF.

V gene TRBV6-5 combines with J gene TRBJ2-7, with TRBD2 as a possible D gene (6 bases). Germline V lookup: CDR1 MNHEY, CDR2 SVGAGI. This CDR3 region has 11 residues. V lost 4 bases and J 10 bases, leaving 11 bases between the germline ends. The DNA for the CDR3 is TGTGCCAGCAGTTTGGCGGGGCTACAGTACGTC. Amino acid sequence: CASSLAGLQYV.

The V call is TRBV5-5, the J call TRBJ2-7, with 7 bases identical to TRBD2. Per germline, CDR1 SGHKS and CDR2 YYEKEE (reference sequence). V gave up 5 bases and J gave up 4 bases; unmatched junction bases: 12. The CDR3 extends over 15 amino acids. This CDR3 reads CASRWTSTPTYEQYF. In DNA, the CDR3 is TGTGCCAGCAGGTGGACTAGTACCCCGACTTACGAGCAGTACTTC.

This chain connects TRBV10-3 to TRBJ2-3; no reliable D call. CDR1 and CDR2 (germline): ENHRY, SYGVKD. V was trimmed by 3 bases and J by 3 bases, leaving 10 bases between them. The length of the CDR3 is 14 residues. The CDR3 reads CAISDGTETDTQYF. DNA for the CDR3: TGTGCCATCAGTGACGGAACAGAAACAGATACGCAGTATTTT.

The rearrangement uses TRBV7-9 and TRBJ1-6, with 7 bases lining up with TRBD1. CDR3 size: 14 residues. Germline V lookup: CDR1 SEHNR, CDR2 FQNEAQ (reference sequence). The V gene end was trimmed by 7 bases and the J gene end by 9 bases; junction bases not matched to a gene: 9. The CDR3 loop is CASNEDRASSPLHF. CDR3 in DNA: TGTGCCAGCAACGAAGACAGGGCCAGTTCACCCCTCCACTTT. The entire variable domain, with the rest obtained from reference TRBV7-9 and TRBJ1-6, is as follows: DTGVSQNPRHKITKRGQNVTFRCDPISEHNRLYWYRQTLGQGPEFLTYFQNEAQLEKSRLLSDRFSAERPKGSFSTLEIQRTEQGDSAMYLCASNEDRASSPLHFGNGTRLTVT.

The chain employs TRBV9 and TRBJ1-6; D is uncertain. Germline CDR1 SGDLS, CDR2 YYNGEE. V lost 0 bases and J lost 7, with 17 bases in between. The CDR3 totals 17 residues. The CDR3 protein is CASSVAQGLPRNSPLHF. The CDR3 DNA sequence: TGTGCCAGCAGCGTAGCGCAAGGACTACCGAGGAATTCACCCCTCCACTTT.

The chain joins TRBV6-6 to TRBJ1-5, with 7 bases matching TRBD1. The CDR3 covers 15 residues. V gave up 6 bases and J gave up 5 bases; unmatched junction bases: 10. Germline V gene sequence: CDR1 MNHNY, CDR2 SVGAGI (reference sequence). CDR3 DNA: TGTGCCAGCAGACAAACGACAGGGAGAGATCAGCCCCAGCATTTT. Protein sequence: CASRQTTGRDQPQHF.

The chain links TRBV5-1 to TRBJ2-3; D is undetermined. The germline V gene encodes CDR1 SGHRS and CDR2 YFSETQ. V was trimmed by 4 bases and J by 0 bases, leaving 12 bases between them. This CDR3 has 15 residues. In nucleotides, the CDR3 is TGCGCCAGCAGCCCCGGAAGAAGTAGCACAGATACGCAGTATTTT. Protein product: CASSPGRSSTDTQYF.

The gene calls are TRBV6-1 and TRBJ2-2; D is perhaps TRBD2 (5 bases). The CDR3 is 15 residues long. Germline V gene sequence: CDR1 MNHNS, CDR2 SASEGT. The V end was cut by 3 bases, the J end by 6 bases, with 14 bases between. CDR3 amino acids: CASSEIGSPPGELFF. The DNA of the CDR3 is TGTGCCAGCAGTGAGATTGGGAGCCCCCCCGGGGAGCTGTTTTTT.

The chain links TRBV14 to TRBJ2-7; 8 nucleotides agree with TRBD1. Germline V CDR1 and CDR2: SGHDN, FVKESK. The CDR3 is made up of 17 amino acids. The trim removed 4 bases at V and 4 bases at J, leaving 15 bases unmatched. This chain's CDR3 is CASSPGGPQKVLYEQYV. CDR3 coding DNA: TGTGCCAGCAGCCCAGGGGGCCCACAGAAGGTTTTATACGAGCAGTACGTC.

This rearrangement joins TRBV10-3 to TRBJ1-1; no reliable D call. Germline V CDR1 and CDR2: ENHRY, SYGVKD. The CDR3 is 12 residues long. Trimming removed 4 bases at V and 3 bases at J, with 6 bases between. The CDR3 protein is CAISATDTEAFF. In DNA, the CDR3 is TGTGCCATCAGTGCCACAGACACTGAAGCTTTCTTT.

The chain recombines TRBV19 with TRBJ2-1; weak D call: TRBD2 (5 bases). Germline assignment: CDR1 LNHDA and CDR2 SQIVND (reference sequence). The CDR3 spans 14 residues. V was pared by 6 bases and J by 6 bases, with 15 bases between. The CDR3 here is CASSSFTAANEQFF. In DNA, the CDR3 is TGTGCCAGTAGCTCCTTTACAGCGGCCAATGAGCAGTTCTTC.